These T cell receptor beta chains were read from a single sample in a study of PD-1 blockade in mismatch repair-deficient tumors. Some clones are missing from TCRdb's copy, which holds only in-frame ones; the method was immunoSEQ multiplex PCR. The data hold around 18,000 clones, with over 70% observed a single time. This specimen consisted of PBMCs, obtained less than 25 weeks after starting pembrolizumab. Receptor source: an adult with mismatch repair-deficient cancer. CDR3s include the opening cysteine and the closing phenylalanine or tryptophan. Each record gives: V gene, J gene, clone size, D gene, CDR3 DNA, CDR3 protein. A D gene is named only where the DNA matches it firmly. Clone size is given for some rows only: seen once, a few or many times, or a class if the clone is expanded.

V: TRBV19
J: TRBJ2-1
size: .
D: TRBD2
DNA: TGTGCCAGTAGTGGGCTAGGGGCTAGCGGGAGTGGGGAGCAGTTCTTC
CDR3: CASSGLGASGSGEQFF

V: TRBV5-1
J: TRBJ2-3
size: once
D: TRBD2
DNA: TGCGCCAGCAGCTTCGCGGGAGGCACAGATACGCAGTATTTT
CDR3: CASSFAGGTDTQYF

V: TRBV5-1
J: TRBJ1-4
size: .
D: TRBD1
DNA: TGCGCCAGCAGCTTGCTGGGGACAGGATCTAATGAAAAACTGTTTTTT
CDR3: CASSLLGTGSNEKLFF

V: TRBV5-4
J: TRBJ2-7
size: .
D: .
DNA: TGTGCCAGCAGCTTGAACAGGGACTCCTACGAGCAGTACTTC
CDR3: CASSLNRDSYEQYF

V: TRBV7-2
J: TRBJ2-3
size: .
D: .
DNA: TGTGCCAGCAGCTTTCGTAGCGGGACAGTGGATACGCAGTATTTT
CDR3: CASSFRSGTVDTQYF

V: TRBV6-1
J: TRBJ2-3
size: .
D: TRBD2
DNA: TGTGCCAGCAGTGACCTCGGGACTAGCGGGAGGGGCAATACGCAGTATTTT
CDR3: CASSDLGTSGRGNTQYF

V: TRBV6-5
J: TRBJ2-3
size: .
D: .
DNA: TGTGCCAGCAGTTCGGCCACGGAGGATACGCAGTATTTT
CDR3: CASSSATEDTQYF

V: TRBV27
J: TRBJ2-7
size: few
D: TRBD2
DNA: TGTGCCAGCAGTTTCAGAGGACTAGGAGGCTACGAGCAGTACTTC
CDR3: CASSFRGLGGYEQYF

V: TRBV28
J: TRBJ1-1
size: .
D: .
DNA: TGTGCCAGCAGTCACGGACAGTGGCGGGCTTTCTTT
CDR3: CASSHGQWRAFF

V: TRBV19
J: TRBJ2-1
size: once
D: TRBD1
DNA: TGTGCCAGTAGGAAGGACAGGGTTGATGAGCAGTTCTTC
CDR3: CASRKDRVDEQFF

V: TRBV7-9
J: TRBJ1-4
size: .
D: .
DNA: TGTGCCAGCAGCGCACAGGGCCGGCGGGAAAAACTGTTTTTT
CDR3: CASSAQGRREKLFF

V: TRBV4-1
J: TRBJ2-1
size: .
D: .
DNA: TGCGCCAGCAGCCAAGATCCCCCCAGTTTTAATGAGCAGTTCTTC
CDR3: CASSQDPPSFNEQFF

V: TRBV12-5
J: TRBJ2-1
size: .
D: TRBD1
DNA: TGTGCTAGTGGTTTGGGAGGGACAGGACTGGCGAATGAGCAGTTCTTC
CDR3: CASGLGGTGLANEQFF

V: TRBV7-2
J: TRBJ1-5
size: .
D: .
DNA: TGTGCCAGCAGCTTAAACCGGGCCCGGGGGGGACAGCCCCAGCATTTT
CDR3: CASSLNRARGGQPQHF

V: TRBV6-1
J: TRBJ2-7
size: .
D: .
DNA: TGTGCCAGCAACCTCTCCCCCGGGCAGTACTTC
CDR3: CASNLSPGQYF

V: TRBV19
J: TRBJ2-5
size: .
D: TRBD2
DNA: TGTGCCAGTACTAGCGGACCGTACCAAGAGACCCAGTACTTC
CDR3: CASTSGPYQETQYF